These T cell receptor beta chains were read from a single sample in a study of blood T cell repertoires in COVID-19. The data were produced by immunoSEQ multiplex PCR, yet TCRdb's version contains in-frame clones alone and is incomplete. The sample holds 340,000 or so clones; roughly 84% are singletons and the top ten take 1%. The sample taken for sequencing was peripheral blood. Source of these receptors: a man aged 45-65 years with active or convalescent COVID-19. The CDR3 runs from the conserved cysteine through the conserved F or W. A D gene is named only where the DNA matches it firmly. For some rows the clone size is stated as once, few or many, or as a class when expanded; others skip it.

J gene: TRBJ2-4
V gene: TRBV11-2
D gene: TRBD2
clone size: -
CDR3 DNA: TGTGCCAGCAGCTTAGCGGGAGGTCCGAACATTCAGTACTTC
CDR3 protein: CASSLAGGPNIQYF

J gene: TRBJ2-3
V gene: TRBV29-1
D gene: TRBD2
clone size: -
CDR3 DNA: TGCAGCGTTGCGGGAGGCCCCAGGGATACGCAGTATTTT
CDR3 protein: CSVAGGPRDTQYF

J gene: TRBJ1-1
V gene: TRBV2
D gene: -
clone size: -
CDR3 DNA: TGTGCCAGCAGCTTAAACACTGAAGCTTTCTTT
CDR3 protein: CASSLNTEAFF

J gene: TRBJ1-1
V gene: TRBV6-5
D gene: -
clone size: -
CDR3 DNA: TGTGCCAGCACCACCGCGGGGGGCACTGAAGCTTTCTTT
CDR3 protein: CASTTAGGTEAFF

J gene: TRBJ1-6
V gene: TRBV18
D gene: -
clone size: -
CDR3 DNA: TGTGCCAGCTCACCACAGAGCTCCTATAATTCACCCCTCCACTTT
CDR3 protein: CASSPQSSYNSPLHF

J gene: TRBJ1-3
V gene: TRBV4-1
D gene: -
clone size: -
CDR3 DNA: TGCGCCAGCAGCCAAGCGGCGGCTCAGATCTCTGGAAACACCATATATTTT
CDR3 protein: CASSQAAAQISGNTIYF

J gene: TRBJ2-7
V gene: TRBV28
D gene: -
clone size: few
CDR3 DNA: TGTGCCAGCAGTTTATTGCGGGCGGAGCAGTACTTC
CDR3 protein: CASSLLRAEQYF

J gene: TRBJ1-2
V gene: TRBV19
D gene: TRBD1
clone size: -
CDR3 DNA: TGTGCCAGTAGTATAGTCGGGACAGGGACCTTTGGCTACACCTTC
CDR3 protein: CASSIVGTGTFGYTF

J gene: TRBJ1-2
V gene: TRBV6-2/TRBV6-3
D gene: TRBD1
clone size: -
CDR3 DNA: TGTGCCAGCAGTTACGGGACAGGGGGCGGCTATGGCTACACCTTC
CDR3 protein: CASSYGTGGGYGYTF

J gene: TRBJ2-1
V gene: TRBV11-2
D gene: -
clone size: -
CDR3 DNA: TGTGCCAGCAGCTTGGGGGCCAGCTCCTACAATGAGCAGTTCTTC
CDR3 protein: CASSLGASSYNEQFF

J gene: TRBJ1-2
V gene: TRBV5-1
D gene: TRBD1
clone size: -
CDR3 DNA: TGCGCCAGCAGGCGCGGGACAGTCAACTATGGCTACACCTTC
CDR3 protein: CASRRGTVNYGYTF

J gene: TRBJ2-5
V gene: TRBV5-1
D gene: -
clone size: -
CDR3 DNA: TGCGCCAGCAGCTTGGGGGTAGCTGGTAGAGAGACCCAGTACTTC
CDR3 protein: CASSLGVAGRETQYF

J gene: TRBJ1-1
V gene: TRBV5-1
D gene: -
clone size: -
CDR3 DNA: TGCGCCAGCAGCTTAGGCGGAGCGAACACTGAAGCTTTCTTT
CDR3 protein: CASSLGGANTEAFF

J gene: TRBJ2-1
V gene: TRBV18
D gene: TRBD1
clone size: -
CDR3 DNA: TGTGCCAGCTCACTCGGACAGGGTCGGGGCAATGAGCAGTTCTTC
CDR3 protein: CASSLGQGRGNEQFF

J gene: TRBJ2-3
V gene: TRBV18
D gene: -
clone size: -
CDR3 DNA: TGTGCCAGCTCACGAGGCGCTTCCCTAGATACGCAGTATTTT
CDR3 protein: CASSRGASLDTQYF

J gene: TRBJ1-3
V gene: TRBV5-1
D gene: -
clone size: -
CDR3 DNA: TGCGCCAGCAGCCGAGATACGGGAGCTGGAAACACCATATATTTT
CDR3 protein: CASSRDTGAGNTIYF

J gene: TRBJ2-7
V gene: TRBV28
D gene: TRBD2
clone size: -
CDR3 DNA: TGTGCCAGCAGTTTACTCCCCGGGGCGTGGCGGGGGTACGAGCAGTACTTC
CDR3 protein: CASSLLPGAWRGYEQYF

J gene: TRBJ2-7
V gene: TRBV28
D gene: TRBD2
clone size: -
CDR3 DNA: TGTGCCAGCAGTCTCGGGGGGGCAAACGAGCAGTACTTC
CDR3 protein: CASSLGGANEQYF

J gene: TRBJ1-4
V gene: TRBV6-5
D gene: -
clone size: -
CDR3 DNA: TGTGCCATAGCAGGGGCCTATAATGAAAAACTGTTTTTT
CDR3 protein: CAIAGAYNEKLFF

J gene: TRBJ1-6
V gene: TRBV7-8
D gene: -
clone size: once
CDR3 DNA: TGTGCCAGCAGCTTTGCAGGGATCGGTTCACCCCTCCACTTT
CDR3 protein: CASSFAGIGSPLHF

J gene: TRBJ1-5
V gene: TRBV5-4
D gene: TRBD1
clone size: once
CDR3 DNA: TGTGCCAGCAGCTTGGGGGACAGGGGCGACGATTATAGCAATCAGCCCCAGCATTTT
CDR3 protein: CASSLGDRGDDYSNQPQHF

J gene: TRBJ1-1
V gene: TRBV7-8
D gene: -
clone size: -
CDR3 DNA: TGTGCCAGCAGCTTATTCAGGGGTGGCACTGAAGCTTTCTTT
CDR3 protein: CASSLFRGGTEAFF

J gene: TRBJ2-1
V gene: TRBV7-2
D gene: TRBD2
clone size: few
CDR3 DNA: TGTGCCAGCAGCTCACCGCTAGCGGGAGGGCCTAACAATGAGCAGTTCTTC
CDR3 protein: CASSSPLAGGPNNEQFF

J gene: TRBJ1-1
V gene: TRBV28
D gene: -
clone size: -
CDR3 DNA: TGTGCCAGCAGTTCCTTATACCGACAGTCTGAAGCTTTCTTT
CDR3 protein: CASSSLYRQSEAFF

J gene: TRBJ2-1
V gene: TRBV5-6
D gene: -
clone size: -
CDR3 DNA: TGTGCCAGCGACGGAGGGAACTACAATGAGCAGTTCTTC
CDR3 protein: CASDGGNYNEQFF

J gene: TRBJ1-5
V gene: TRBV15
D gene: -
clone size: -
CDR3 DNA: TGTGCCACCAGCAGAGACTACAGGGAAACTCAGCCCCAGCATTTT
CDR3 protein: CATSRDYRETQPQHF

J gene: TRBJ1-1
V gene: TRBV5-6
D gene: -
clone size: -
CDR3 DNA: TGTGCCAGCAGCACACCCGGGAGATTGAACACTGAAGCTTTCTTT
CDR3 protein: CASSTPGRLNTEAFF

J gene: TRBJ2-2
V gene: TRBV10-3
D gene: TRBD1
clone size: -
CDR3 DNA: TGTGCCATCCGCTTAAGCCAGGGGGCTTGGAACACCGGGGAGCTGTTTTTT
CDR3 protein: CAIRLSQGAWNTGELFF

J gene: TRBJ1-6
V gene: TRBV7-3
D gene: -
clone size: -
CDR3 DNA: TGTGCCAGCAGCTTAACGTGGTTTGAAGGAGGTAATTCACCCCTCCACTTT
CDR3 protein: CASSLTWFEGGNSPLHF

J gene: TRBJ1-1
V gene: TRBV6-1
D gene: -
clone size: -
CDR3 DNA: TGTGCCAGCAGTGAAGCGTCCCCTACCACTGAAGCTTTCTTT
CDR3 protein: CASSEASPTTEAFF

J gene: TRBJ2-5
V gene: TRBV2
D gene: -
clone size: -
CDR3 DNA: TGTGCCAGCAGTGAAGTCCAATACCCGGGTGAGACCCAGTACTTC
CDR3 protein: CASSEVQYPGETQYF

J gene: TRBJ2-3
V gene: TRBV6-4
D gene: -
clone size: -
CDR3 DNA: TGTGCCAGCAGTGACTCGCAGGGCACAGATACGCAGTATTTT
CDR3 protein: CASSDSQGTDTQYF

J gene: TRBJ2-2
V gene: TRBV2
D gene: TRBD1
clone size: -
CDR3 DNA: TGTGCCAGCAGTGACAGGGGGCTGGGCACCGGGGAGCTGTTTTTT
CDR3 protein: CASSDRGLGTGELFF

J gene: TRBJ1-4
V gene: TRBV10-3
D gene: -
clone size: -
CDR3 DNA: TGTGCCATCAGAGCGACAGAGACTAATGAAAAACTGTTTTTT
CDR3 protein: CAIRATETNEKLFF

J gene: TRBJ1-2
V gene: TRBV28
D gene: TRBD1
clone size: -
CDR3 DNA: TGTGCCAGCAATCCCGGGACAGGGGTGGGTGGCTACACCTTC
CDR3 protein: CASNPGTGVGGYTF

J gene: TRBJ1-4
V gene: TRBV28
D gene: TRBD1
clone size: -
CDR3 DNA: TGTGCCAGCAGTGTGACAGGGGGAACTAATGAAAAACTGTTTTTT
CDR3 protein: CASSVTGGTNEKLFF

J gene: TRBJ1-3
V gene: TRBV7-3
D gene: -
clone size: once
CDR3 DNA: TGTGCCAGCAGTTTGGCGGGGGAAAACACCATATATTTT
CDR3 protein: CASSLAGENTIYF

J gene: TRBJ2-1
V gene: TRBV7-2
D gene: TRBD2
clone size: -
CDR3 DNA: TGTGCCAGCAGCCTAAGGATGGGACTAGCGGGAAATGAGCAGTTCTTC
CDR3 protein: CASSLRMGLAGNEQFF

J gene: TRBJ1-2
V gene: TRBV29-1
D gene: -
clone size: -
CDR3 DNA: TGCAGCGTCGCTTCTTTAAGAGGAGGCTACACCTTC
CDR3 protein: CSVASLRGGYTF

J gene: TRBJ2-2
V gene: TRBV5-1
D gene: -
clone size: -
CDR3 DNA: TGCGCCAGCAGCTTGGCCGGGGACGGGGAGCTGTTTTTT
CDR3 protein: CASSLAGDGELFF

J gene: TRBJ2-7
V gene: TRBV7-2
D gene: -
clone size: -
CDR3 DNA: TGTGCCAGCAGCTTTAGTTCCTACGAGCAGTACTTC
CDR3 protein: CASSFSSYEQYF

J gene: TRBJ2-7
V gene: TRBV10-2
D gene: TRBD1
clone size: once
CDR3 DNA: TGCGCCAGTTCCCCTCTGGACAGGGGGTACTCCTCCTACGAGCAGTACTTC
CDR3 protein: CASSPLDRGYSSYEQYF

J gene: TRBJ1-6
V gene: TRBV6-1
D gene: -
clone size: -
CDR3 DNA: TGTGCCAGCAGTGAAACCAGGGGAAGGGATTCACCCCTCCACTTT
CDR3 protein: CASSETRGRDSPLHF

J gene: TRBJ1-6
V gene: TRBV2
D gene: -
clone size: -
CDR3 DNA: TGTGCCAGCAAGAACAGCCTTAATTCACCCCTCCACTTT
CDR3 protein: CASKNSLNSPLHF

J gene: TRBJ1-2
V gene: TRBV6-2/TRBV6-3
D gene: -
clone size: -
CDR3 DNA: TGTGCCAGCAGTTACTCCCCCTTTAACTATGGCTACACCTTC
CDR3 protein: CASSYSPFNYGYTF